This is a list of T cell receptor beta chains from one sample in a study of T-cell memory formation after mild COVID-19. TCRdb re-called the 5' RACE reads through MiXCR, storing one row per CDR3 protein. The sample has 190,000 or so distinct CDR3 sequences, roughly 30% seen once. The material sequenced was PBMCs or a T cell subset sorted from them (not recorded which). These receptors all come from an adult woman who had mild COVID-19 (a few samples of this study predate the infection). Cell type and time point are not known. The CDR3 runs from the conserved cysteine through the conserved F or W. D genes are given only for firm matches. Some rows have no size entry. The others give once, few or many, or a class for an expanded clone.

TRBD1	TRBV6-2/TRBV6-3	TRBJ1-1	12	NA	CASRTGGTEAFF	TGTGCCAGCAGGACAGGGGGCACTGAAGCTTTCTTT
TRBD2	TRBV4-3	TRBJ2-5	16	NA	CASSQDPSGGWETQYF	TGCGCCAGCAGCCAAGATCCTAGCGGGGGATGGGAGACCCAGTACTTC
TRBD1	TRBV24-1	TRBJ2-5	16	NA	CATSDLGTGDQETQYF	TGTGCCACCAGTGATTTAGGGACAGGGGACCAAGAGACCCAGTACTTC
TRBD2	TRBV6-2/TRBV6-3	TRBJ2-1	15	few	CASSYGLADNNEQFF	TGTGCCAGCAGTTACGGGCTAGCGGACAACAATGAGCAGTTCTTC
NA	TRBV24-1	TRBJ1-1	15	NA	CATSDPRGGSTEAFF	TGTGCCACCAGTGATCCGCGGGGGGGTAGCACTGAAGCTTTCTTT
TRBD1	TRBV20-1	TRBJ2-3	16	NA	CSARDRGQGITDTQYF	TGCAGTGCTAGAGATCGCGGACAGGGGATAACAGATACGCAGTATTTT
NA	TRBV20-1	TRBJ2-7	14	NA	CSARDRVSSYEQYF	TGCAGTGCTAGAGATAGGGTGAGCTCCTACGAGCAGTACTTC
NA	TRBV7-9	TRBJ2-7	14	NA	CASSLVARAEEQYF	TGTGCCAGCAGCTTAGTGGCACGCGCGGAGGAGCAGTACTTC
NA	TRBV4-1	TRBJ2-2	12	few	CASAQYTGELFF	TGCGCCAGCGCTCAGTACACCGGGGAGCTGTTTTTT
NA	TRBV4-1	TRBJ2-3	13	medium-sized	CASSQPNGDTQYF	TGCGCCAGCAGCCAACCTAACGGGGATACGCAGTATTTT
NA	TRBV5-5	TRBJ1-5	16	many	CASSLGGSGSNQPQHF	TGTGCCAGCAGCTTGGGAGGGAGCGGGAGCAATCAGCCCCAGCATTTT
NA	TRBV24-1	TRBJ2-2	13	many	CATKELGTGELFF	TGTGCCACCAAAGAATTAGGGACCGGGGAGCTGTTTTTT
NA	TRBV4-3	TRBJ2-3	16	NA	CASSPSTVLSTDTQYF	TGCGCCAGCAGCCCCTCGACAGTCCTAAGCACAGATACGCAGTATTTT
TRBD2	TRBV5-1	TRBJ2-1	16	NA	CASGTRGLAGGDEQFF	TGCGCCAGCGGCACAAGGGGACTAGCGGGAGGGGATGAGCAGTTCTTC
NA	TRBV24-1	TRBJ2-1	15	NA	CATSDMERGKGEQFF	TGTGCCACCAGTGACATGGAGAGGGGAAAAGGAGAGCAGTTCTTC
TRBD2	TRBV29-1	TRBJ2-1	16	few	CSVESASGGIYNEQFF	TGCAGCGTTGAGTCTGCTAGCGGGGGTATCTACAATGAGCAGTTCTTC
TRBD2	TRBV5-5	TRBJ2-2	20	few	CASSPKSGTSGSSVTGELFF	TGTGCCAGCAGCCCGAAATCCGGGACTAGCGGGAGTAGTGTCACCGGGGAGCTGTTTTTT
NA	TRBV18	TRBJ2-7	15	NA	CASSPAVTSSYEQYF	TGTGCCAGCTCACCAGCGGTTACCAGCTCCTACGAGCAGTACTTC
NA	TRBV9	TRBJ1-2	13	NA	CASSVDGNYGYTF	TGTGCCAGCAGCGTAGACGGCAACTATGGCTACACCTTC
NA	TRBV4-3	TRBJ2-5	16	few	CASSQERLIMGKTQYF	TGCGCCAGCAGCCAAGAGAGACTAATAATGGGAAAGACCCAGTACTTC
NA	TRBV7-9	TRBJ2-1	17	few	CASSLATVIRLDNEQFF	TGTGCCAGCAGCTTAGCCACAGTCATAAGGTTAGACAATGAGCAGTTCTTC
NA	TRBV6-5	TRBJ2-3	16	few	CASSHRFSRSEDTQYF	TGTGCCAGCAGTCACCGGTTTTCGAGAAGTGAAGATACGCAGTATTTT
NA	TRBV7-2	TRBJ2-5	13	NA	CASSERRAETQYF	TGTGCCAGCAGCGAAAGGAGGGCTGAGACCCAGTACTTC
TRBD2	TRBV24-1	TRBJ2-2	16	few	CATSETSGRATGELFF	TGTGCCACCAGCGAAACTAGCGGGAGGGCCACCGGGGAGCTGTTTTTT
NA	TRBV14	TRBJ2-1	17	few	CASSQDIVVISYNEQFF	TGTGCCAGCAGCCAAGACATCGTAGTGATTTCCTACAATGAGCAGTTCTTC
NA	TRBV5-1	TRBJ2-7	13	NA	CASRVASAYEQYF	TGCGCCAGCAGAGTCGCCTCAGCTTACGAGCAGTACTTC
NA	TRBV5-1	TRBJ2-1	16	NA	CASSPRKGTSYNEQFF	TGCGCCAGCAGCCCCCGGAAGGGCACCTCCTACAATGAGCAGTTCTTC
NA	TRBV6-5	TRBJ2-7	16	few	CASSYSVGGALGEQYF	TGTGCCAGCAGTTACTCAGTGGGGGGTGCTCTAGGGGAGCAGTACTTC
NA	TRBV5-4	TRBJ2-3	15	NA	CASSQRGASRDTQYF	TGTGCCAGCAGCCAACGGGGGGCCTCCAGGGATACGCAGTATTTT
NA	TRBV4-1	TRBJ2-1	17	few	CASSQGPRGRLYNEQFF	TGCGCCAGCAGCCAAGGGCCAAGGGGACGTCTCTACAATGAGCAGTTCTTC
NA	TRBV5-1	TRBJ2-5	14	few	CASSDPGPQETQYF	TGCGCCAGCAGCGACCCGGGACCCCAAGAGACCCAGTACTTC
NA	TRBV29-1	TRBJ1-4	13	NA	CSVEDGLNEKLFF	TGCAGCGTTGAAGACGGCCTTAATGAAAAACTGTTTTTT
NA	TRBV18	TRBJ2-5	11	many	CASSPGGTQYF	TGTGCCAGCTCACCGGGCGGGACCCAGTACTTC
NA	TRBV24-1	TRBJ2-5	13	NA	CATGPGQLETQYF	TGTGCCACCGGTCCGGGCCAGCTCGAGACCCAGTACTTC
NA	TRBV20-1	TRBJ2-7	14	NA	CSARDGKGSYEQYF	TGCAGTGCTAGAGATGGGAAGGGGTCCTACGAGCAGTACTTC
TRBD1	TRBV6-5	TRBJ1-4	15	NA	CASSLRQGGNEKLFF	TGTGCCAGCAGTTTAAGACAGGGGGGGAATGAAAAACTGTTTTTT
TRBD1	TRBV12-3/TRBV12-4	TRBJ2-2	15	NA	CASSLRTGSTGELFF	TGTGCCAGCAGTTTAAGGACAGGGTCAACCGGGGAGCTGTTTTTT
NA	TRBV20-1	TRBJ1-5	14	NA	CSATREPGTQPQHF	TGCAGTGCTACCAGGGAGCCGGGGACTCAGCCCCAGCATTTT
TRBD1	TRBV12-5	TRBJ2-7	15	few	CASGLGQGNSYEQYF	TGTGCTAGTGGTTTGGGACAGGGGAACTCCTACGAGCAGTACTTC
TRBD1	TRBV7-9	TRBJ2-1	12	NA	CASGQGANEQFF	TGTGCCAGCGGACAGGGGGCCAATGAGCAGTTCTTC
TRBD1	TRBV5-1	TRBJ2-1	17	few	CASSTGTAFLFYNEQFF	TGCGCCAGCAGCACCGGGACAGCCTTCTTATTCTACAATGAGCAGTTCTTC
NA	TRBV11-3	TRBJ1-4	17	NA	CASSLGGRQATSEKLFF	TGTGCCAGCAGCTTAGGTGGTCGGCAGGCCACTAGTGAAAAACTGTTTTTT
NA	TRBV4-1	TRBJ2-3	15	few	CASSPTSPGPDTQYF	TGCGCCAGCAGCCCCACCTCCCCGGGGCCAGATACGCAGTATTTT
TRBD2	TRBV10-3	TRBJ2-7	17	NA	CAISESSQRGGLYEQYF	TGTGCCATCAGTGAGTCCTCCCAGCGGGGGGGCCTCTACGAGCAGTACTTC
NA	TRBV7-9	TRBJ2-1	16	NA	CASSPGDGARPNEQFF	TGTGCCAGCAGCCCTGGGGACGGGGCACGGCCAAATGAGCAGTTCTTC
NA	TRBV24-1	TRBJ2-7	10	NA	CAADPGQRYF	TGTGCCGCCGACCCGGGACAACGGTACTTC
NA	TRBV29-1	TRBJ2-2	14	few	CSVVMTGDPGELFF	TGCAGCGTTGTAATGACAGGCGACCCCGGGGAGCTGTTTTTT
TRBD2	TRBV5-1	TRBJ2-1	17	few	CASSFEWASGVLHEQFF	TGCGCCAGCAGCTTTGAGTGGGCTAGCGGGGTCCTCCATGAGCAGTTCTTC
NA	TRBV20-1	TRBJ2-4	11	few	CSALPGYIQYF	TGCAGTGCCCTCCCCGGATACATTCAGTACTTC
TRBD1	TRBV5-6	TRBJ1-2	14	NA	CASSLEDRSYGYTF	TGTGCCAGCAGCTTGGAGGACAGGAGCTATGGCTACACCTTC